This TCR beta chain was observed in a study of control samples from healthy donors and cancer patients. CDR1 is SEHNR, CDR2 FQNEAQ, per germline (reference sequence). Trimming took off 6 bases at V and 0 bases at J, with 17 bases between the two ends. The CDR3 totals 16 residues. Using immunoSEQ multiplex PCR, the repertoire was profiled, and TCRdb retains in-frame clones only, with some absent. The sample has some 130,000 clones, around 93% seen once; the top ten hold about 9%. The V gene is TRBV7-9, the J gene TRBJ1-1; D is ambiguous. The clonotype originates from a man aged 18 to 29 in good health. Sequencing was performed on blood. CDR3 in amino acids: CASRPEWGKMNTEAFF. Written as DNA, the CDR3 is TGTGCCAGCAGACCAGAGTGGGGAAAAATGAACACTGAAGCTTTCTTT.